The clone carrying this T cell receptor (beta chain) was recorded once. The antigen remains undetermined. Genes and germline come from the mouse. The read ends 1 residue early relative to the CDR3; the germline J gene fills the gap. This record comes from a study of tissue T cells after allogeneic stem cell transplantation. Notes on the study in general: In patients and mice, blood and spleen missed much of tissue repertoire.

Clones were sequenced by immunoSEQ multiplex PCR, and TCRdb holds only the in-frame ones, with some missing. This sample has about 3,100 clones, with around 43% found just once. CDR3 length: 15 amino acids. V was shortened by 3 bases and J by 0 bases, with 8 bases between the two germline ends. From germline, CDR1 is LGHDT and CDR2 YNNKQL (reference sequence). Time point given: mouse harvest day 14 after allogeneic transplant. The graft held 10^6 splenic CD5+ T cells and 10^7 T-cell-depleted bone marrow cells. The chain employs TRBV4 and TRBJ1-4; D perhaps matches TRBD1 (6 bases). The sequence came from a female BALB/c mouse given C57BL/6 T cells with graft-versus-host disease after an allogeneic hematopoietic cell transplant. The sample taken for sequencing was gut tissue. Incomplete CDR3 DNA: TGTGCCAGCAGCTACAGGGGCGTTTCCAACGAAAGATTATTT. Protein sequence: CASSYRGVSNERLF. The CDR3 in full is CASSYRGVSNERLFF.